The 20 T cell receptor beta chains given below trace back to one sample, sequenced in a study of shared clonotypes between healthy human individuals. Measured with immunoSEQ multiplex PCR; TCRdb has only the in-frame clones, and not every one. The repertoire holds over 850,000 clones, around 78% seen once, with under 0.6% in the top ten. The specimen was memory CD4+ T cells from PBMCs. As to subset: CD45RA-negative fraction. The receptors were sampled from a man aged 18 to 29 in good health. Some clones in this sample may be carry-over from other donors' samples.

This clone has only a few counts. The chain joins TRBV6-5 to TRBJ1-2; D ambiguous. Germline values: CDR1 MNHEY, CDR2 SVGAGI. The CDR3 spans 13 residues. Trimming cost V 7 bases and J 4 bases, with 13 bases left between them. The CDR3 DNA follows: TGTGCCAGCAATACCCGGTCTGGCTATGGCTACACCTTC. Residues: CASNTRSGYGYTF.

This clone was observed a few times. The chain carries TRBV6-4 and TRBJ1-2; TRBD1 agrees at 7 bases. The CDR3 runs 14 residues. CDR1 is MRHNA, CDR2 SNTAGT, per germline. With 4 bases clipped from V and 4 bases from J, the junction kept 6 bases outside the gene matches. CDR3 DNA: TGTGCCAGCAGTGCCTCGACAGGGTCCTATGGCTACACCTTC. Protein: CASSASTGSYGYTF.

The chain has TRBV6-1 and TRBJ1-1; a possible D gene is TRBD1 (5 bases). Trimming left V 4 bases short and J 5 bases short, with 8 bases between. In germline, CDR1 is MNHNS, CDR2 SASEGT. This CDR3 spans 12 amino acids. The CDR3 region is CASSGGGTEAFF. CDR3 in DNA: TGTGCCAGCAGTGGGGGGGGGACTGAAGCTTTCTTT.

CDR3 sequence (DNA): TGCGCCAGCAGCCAAGATCTCCCCGGGGAGCTGTTTTTT. Its translation: CASSQDLPGELFF. The chain uses TRBV4-3 and TRBJ2-2, with D unclear. This CDR3 comprises 13 residues. The germline V gene encodes CDR1 LGHNA and CDR2 YSLEER. Trimming cost V 0 bases and J 6 bases, with 5 bases left between them.

This clone showed up just a few times. This sequence joins TRBV28 and TRBJ1-4; D unclear. In germline, CDR1 is MDHEN, CDR2 SYDVKM. The CDR3 sequence is 12 residues long. V was trimmed by 2 bases and J by 4 bases, leaving 2 bases between them. CDR3 sequence: CASSLLNEKLFF. CDR3 coding DNA: TGTGCCAGCAGTTTACTTAATGAAAAACTGTTTTTT.

Notes on this clone: Other DNA sequences of this sample code for an identical CDR3. V and J are TRBV28 and TRBJ1-4; TRBD1 matches at 9 bases. This CDR3 region has 14 residues. V trimming: 5 bases; J trimming: 7 bases; junction bases outside the gene matches: 5. CDR1 and CDR2 (germline): MDHEN, SYDVKM. The CDR3 here is CASSPQGAGEKLFF. Here the CDR3 DNA reads TGTGCCAGCAGTCCACAGGGGGCGGGTGAAAAACTGTTTTTT.

The chain employs TRBV5-6 and TRBJ2-5; the D gene is possibly TRBD2 (6 bases). The germline V and J ends were trimmed by 4 bases and 0 bases, with 7 bases remaining between them. The CDR3 is 13 residues long. From germline, CDR1 is SGHDT and CDR2 YYEEEE. The CDR3 loop reads CASSRDYQETQYF. CDR3 coding DNA: TGTGCCAGCAGCAGGGACTACCAAGAGACCCAGTACTTC.

This clone has just one count. Different DNA sequences within this sample yield the same CDR3. The V and J genes are TRBV28 and TRBJ2-3; D gene unclear. The germline V gene has CDR1 MDHEN and CDR2 SYDVKM. This CDR3 has 11 residues. V lost 6 bases and J 3 bases, leaving 4 bases between the germline ends. In DNA form, the CDR3 reads TGTGCCAGCAGCACGACAGATACGCAGTATTTT. Translated: CASSTTDTQYF.

The chain recombines TRBV7-3 with TRBJ2-1; D may be TRBD1 or TRBD2 (5 bases each). The V gene's germline CDR1 is SGHTA and CDR2 FQGTGA. V lost 5 bases and J 6 bases, leaving 17 bases between the germline ends. The CDR3 runs 15 residues. The DNA of the CDR3 is TGTGCCAGCAGCCCACGGAATGAGGGGAGCAATGAGCAGTTCTTC. It translates to CASSPRNEGSNEQFF.

This chain links TRBV9 with TRBJ2-2, with 7 bases lining up with TRBD1. The V gene end was trimmed by 0 bases and the J gene end by 7 bases; junction bases not matched to a gene: 9. Germline assignment: CDR1 SGDLS and CDR2 YYNGEE. This CDR3 has 16 amino acids. CDR3 in amino acids: CASSVDQGQTLGELFF. The DNA of the CDR3 is TGTGCCAGCAGCGTAGACCAGGGACAGACTCTCGGGGAGCTGTTTTTT.

As concerns this clone: The sample contains more than one DNA sequence encoding this CDR3. V is TRBV9 and J is TRBJ2-5, with D perhaps given as TRBD1 or TRBD2 (5 bases each). The CDR3 is 13 amino acids. Germline assignment: CDR1 SGDLS and CDR2 YYNGEE. V dropped 2 bases and J dropped 5 bases, with 10 bases sitting between them. CDR3: CASSVRDEETQYF. The CDR3 DNA reads as TGTGCCAGCAGCGTGAGGGACGAGGAGACCCAGTACTTC. Together with reference TRBV9 and TRBJ2-5, the CDR3 gives the full variable domain: DSGVTQTPKHLITATGQRVTLRCSPRSGDLSVYWYQQSLDQGLQFLIQYYNGEERAKGNILERFSAQQFPDLHSELNLSSLELGDSALYFCASSVRDEETQYFGPGTRLLVL.

The chain is built from TRBV18 and TRBJ2-7; D gene uncertain. V dropped 6 bases and J dropped 3 bases, with 12 bases sitting between them. This CDR3 has 13 residues. In germline, CDR1 is KGHSH, CDR2 LQKENI. The CDR3 region has the DNA TGTGCCAGCTCCGGAAAAGACCTCTACGAGCAGTACTTC. This sequence encodes CASSGKDLYEQYF. The whole variable domain, filled in from reference TRBV18 and TRBJ2-7, reads NAGVMQNPRHLVRRRGQEARLRCSPMKGHSHVYWYRQLPEEGLKFMVYLQKENIIDESGMPKERFSAEFPKEGPSILRIQQVVRGDSAAYFCASSGKDLYEQYFGPGTRLTVT.

CDR3 nucleotides: TGCGCCAGCAGCAGACCCGGGGAGGAGACCCAGTACTTC. This encodes CASSRPGEETQYF. This sequence joins TRBV5-1 and TRBJ2-5; D is possibly TRBD2 (5 bases). The CDR3 runs to 13 residues. V was shortened by 4 bases and J by 5 bases, with 12 bases between the two germline ends. CDR1 is SGHRS, CDR2 YFSETQ, per germline. Combining the CDR3 with reference TRBV5-1 and TRBJ2-5 gives the whole variable domain KAGVTQTPRYLIKTRGQQVTLSCSPISGHRSVSWYQQTPGQGLQFLFEYFSETQRNKGNFPGRFSGRQFSNSRSEMNVSTLELGDSALYLCASSRPGEETQYFGPGTRLLVL.

V gene TRBV5-1 combines with J gene TRBJ2-3; TRBD2 is a possible D gene (6 bases). The CDR3 is made up of 14 amino acids. V gave up 7 bases and J gave up 2 bases, with 14 bases separating them. Looked up from germline, CDR1 is SGHRS and CDR2 is YFSETQ. CDR3 residues: CASGPPGATDTQYF. The CDR3 DNA reads TGCGCCAGCGGGCCTCCGGGAGCCACAGATACGCAGTATTTT.

This clone was counted a single time. V gene TRBV19 combines with J gene TRBJ2-7; no clear D gene. Germline CDR1 LNHDA, CDR2 SQIVND (reference sequence). V was shortened by 10 bases and J by 5 bases, with 21 bases between the two germline ends. The CDR3 runs 14 residues. CDR3 protein: CATLPPGYLDEQYF. The DNA of the CDR3 is TGTGCCACTTTACCTCCAGGATACCTTGACGAGCAGTACTTC.

V gene TRBV6-1 combines with J gene TRBJ1-2; tentative D call: TRBD1 (5 bases). V lost 2 bases and J lost 1, with 11 bases in between. The CDR3 has 15 amino acids. The germline CDR1 and CDR2 sequences are MNHNS and SASEGT. As DNA, the CDR3 is TGTGCCAGCAGTGAATGGGTGACAGTTAACTATGGCTACACCTTC. Translated, it gives CASSEWVTVNYGYTF.

The rearrangement joins TRBV7-9 to TRBJ1-4; 9 bases are shared with TRBD1. Germline values: CDR1 SEHNR, CDR2 FQNEAQ (reference sequence). The CDR3 contains 16 residues. The V gene end was trimmed by 4 bases and the J gene end by 6 bases; junction bases not matched to a gene: 9. CDR3 loop: CASSSYSGTGYEKLFF. DNA for the CDR3: TGTGCCAGCAGCTCCTACAGCGGGACAGGGTATGAAAAACTGTTTTTT.

This clone was recorded only once. This chain connects TRBV6-5 to TRBJ2-7; D remains ambiguous. The V and J ends lost 6 bases and 2 bases respectively, with 5 bases between them. The CDR3 totals 11 residues. Germline V lookup: CDR1 MNHEY, CDR2 SVGAGI. The CDR3 nucleotides are TGTGCCAGCAGGACCCCCTACGAGCAGTACTTC. Translation gives CASRTPYEQYF.

This clone has a single count. The CDR3 DNA follows: TGTGCCAGCAGCGCCGGGACAGGGGATTCACCCCTCCACTTT. This gives the protein CASSAGTGDSPLHF. The V call is TRBV6-5, the J call TRBJ1-6; 10 bases line up with TRBD1. Germline CDR1 is MNHEY and CDR2 is SVGAGI. The CDR3 runs 14 residues. V dropped 6 bases and J dropped 8; count of bases not matched to a gene: 4.

V is TRBV28 and J is TRBJ1-2; TRBD1 agrees at 8 bases. With 2 bases clipped from V and 4 bases from J, the junction kept 6 bases outside the gene matches. This CDR3 spans 15 amino acids. The V gene's germline CDR1 is MDHEN and CDR2 SYDVKM. This chain's CDR3 is CASSLGGQGVYGYTF. The DNA of the CDR3 is TGTGCCAGCAGTTTAGGCGGACAGGGAGTCTATGGCTACACCTTC.